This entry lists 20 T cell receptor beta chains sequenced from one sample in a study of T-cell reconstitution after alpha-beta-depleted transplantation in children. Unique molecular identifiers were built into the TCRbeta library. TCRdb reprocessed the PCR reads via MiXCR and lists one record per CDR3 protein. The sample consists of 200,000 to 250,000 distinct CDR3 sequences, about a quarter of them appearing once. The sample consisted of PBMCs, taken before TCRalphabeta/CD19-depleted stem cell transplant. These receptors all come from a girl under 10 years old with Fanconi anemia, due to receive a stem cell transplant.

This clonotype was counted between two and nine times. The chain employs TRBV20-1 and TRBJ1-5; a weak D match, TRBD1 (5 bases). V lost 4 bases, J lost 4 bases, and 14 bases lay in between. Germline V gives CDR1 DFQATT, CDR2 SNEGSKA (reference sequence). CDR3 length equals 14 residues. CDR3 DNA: TGCAGTGCTAATTCCGGGACCCAGAATCAGCCCCAGCATTTT. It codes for CSANSGTQNQPQHF.

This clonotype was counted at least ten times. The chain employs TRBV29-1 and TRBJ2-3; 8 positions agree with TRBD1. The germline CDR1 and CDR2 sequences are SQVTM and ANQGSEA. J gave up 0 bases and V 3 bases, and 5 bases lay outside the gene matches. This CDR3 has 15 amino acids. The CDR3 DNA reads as TGCAGCGTTGACAGACAGGGGTCTAGCACAGATACGCAGTATTTT. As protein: CSVDRQGSSTDTQYF.

CDR3 in amino acids: CASSLEPSGRNEQYF. CDR3 coding DNA: TGCGCCAGCAGCTTGGAACCTAGCGGGAGGAACGAGCAGTACTTC. The chain employs TRBV5-1 and TRBJ2-7, with TRBD2 identical over 11 bases. CDR1 SGHRS and CDR2 YFSETQ come from the germline V gene. The J segment lost 5 bases and the V segment lost 0 bases, leaving 4 bases of the junction unmatched. This CDR3 is built from 15 residues.

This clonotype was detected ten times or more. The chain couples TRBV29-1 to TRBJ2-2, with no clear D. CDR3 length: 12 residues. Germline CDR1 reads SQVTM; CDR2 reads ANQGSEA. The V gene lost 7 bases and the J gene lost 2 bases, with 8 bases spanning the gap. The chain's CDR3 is CSAGSNTGELFF. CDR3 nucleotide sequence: TGCAGCGCCGGCTCTAACACCGGGGAGCTGTTTTTT.

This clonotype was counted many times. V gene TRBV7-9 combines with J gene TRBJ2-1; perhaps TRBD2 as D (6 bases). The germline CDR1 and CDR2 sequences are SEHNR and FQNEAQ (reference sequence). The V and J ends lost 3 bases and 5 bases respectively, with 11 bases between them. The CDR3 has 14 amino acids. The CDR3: CASSLVGGNNEQFF. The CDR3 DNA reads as TGTGCCAGCAGCTTGGTCGGGGGAAACAATGAGCAGTTCTTC.

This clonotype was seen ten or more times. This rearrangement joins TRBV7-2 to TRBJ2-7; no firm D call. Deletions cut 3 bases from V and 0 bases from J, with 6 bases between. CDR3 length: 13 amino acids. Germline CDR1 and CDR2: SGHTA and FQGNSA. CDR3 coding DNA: TGTGCCAGCAGCTTTCTTAGCTCCTACGAGCAGTACTTC. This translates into CASSFLSSYEQYF. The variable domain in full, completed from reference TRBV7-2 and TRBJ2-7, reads GAGVSQSPSNKVTEKGKDVELRCDPISGHTALYWYRQSLGQGLEFLIYFQGNSAPDKSGLPSDRFSAERTGGSVSTLTIQRTQQEDSAVYLCASSFLSSYEQYFGPGTRLTVT.

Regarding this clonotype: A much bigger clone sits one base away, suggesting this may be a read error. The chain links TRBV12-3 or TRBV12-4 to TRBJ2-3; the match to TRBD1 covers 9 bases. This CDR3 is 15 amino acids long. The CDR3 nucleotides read TGTGCCTGCAGGTATTCGGGACAGGGACTAGATACGCAGTATTTT. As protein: CACRYSGQGLDTQYF.

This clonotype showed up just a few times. CDR3 amino acids: CASKGGGPHYEQYF. CDR3 DNA: TGTGCCAGCAAGGGCGGGGGTCCCCACTACGAGCAGTACTTC. This chain joins TRBV28 and TRBJ2-7, with 7 bases identical to TRBD2. V lost 7 bases to trimming and J lost 3 bases; unmatched junction nucleotides: 9. The CDR3 length is 14 residues. The germline CDR1 and CDR2 sequences are MDHEN and SYDVKM.

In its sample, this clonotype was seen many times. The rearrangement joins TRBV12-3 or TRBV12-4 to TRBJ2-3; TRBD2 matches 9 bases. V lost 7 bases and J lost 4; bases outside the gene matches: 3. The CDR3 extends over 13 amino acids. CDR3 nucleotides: TGTGCCAGCACTATAGCGGGGGCAGATACGCAGTATTTT. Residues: CASTIAGADTQYF.

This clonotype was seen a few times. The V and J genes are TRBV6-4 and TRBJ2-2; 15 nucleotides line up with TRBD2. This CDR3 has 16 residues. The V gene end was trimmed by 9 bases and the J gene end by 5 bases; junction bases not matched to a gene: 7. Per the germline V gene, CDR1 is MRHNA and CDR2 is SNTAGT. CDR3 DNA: TGTGCCAGAGGACTAGCGGGGGGGCCGTGGACCGGGGAGCTGTTTTTT. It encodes CARGLAGGPWTGELFF.

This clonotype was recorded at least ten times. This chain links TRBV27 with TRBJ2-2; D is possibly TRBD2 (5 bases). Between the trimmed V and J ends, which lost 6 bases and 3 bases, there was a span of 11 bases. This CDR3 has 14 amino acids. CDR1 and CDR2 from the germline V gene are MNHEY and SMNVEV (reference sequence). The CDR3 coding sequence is TGTGCCAGCAGCTTAGCGTTTTACACCGGGGAGCTGTTTTTT. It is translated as CASSLAFYTGELFF.

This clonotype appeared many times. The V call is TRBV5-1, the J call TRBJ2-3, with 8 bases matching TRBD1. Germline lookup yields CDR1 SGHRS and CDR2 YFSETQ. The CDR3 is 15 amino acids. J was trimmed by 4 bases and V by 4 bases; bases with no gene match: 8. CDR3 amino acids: CASSPGQVYADTQYF. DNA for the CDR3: TGCGCCAGCAGCCCGGGACAGGTTTACGCAGATACGCAGTATTTT.

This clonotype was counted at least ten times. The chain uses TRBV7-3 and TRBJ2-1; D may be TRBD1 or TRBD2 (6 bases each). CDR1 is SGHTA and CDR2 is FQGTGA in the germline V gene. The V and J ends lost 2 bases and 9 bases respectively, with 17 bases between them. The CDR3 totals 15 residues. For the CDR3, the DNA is TGTGCCAGCAGCTTACGTGGGGGGCAGTTCAGTGAGCAGTTCTTC. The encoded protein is CASSLRGGQFSEQFF.

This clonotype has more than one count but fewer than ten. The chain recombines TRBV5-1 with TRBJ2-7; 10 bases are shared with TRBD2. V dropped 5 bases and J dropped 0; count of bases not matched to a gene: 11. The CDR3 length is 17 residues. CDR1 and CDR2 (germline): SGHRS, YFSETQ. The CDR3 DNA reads TGCGCCAGCAGTAGTCCTAGCGGGAGTTCGGGCTCCTACGAGCAGTACTTC. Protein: CASSSPSGSSGSYEQYF.

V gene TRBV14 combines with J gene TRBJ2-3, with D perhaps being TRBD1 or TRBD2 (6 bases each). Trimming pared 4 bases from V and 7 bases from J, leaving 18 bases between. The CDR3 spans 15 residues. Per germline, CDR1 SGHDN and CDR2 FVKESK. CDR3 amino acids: CASSPQGGRKYTQYF. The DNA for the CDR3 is TGTGCCAGCAGCCCTCAAGGGGGGAGGAAGTATACGCAGTATTTT.

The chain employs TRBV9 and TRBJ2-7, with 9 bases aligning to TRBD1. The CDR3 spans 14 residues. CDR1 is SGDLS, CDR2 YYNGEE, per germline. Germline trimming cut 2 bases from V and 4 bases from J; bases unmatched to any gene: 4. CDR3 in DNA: TGTGCCAGCAGCGTCGGGACAGGGAAGTACGAGCAGTACTTC. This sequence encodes CASSVGTGKYEQYF. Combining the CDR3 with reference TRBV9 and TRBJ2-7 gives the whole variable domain DSGVTQTPKHLITATGQRVTLRCSPRSGDLSVYWYQQSLDQGLQFLIQYYNGEERAKGNILERFSAQQFPDLHSELNLSSLELGDSALYFCASSVGTGKYEQYFGPGTRLTVT.

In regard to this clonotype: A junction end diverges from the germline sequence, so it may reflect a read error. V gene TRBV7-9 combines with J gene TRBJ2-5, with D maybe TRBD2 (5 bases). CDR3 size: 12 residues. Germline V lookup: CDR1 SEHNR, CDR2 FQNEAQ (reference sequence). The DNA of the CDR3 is TGTGCCAGCAGCTTAGCGTGGGAGAGCCAGTACTTC. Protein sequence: CASSLAWESQYF.

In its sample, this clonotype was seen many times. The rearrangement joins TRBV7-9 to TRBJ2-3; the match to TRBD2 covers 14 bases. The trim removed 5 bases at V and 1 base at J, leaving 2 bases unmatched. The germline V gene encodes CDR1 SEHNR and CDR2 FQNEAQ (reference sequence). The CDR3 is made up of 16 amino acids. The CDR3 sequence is CASSRLAGGRTDTQYF. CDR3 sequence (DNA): TGTGCCAGCAGCAGACTAGCGGGGGGGCGCACAGATACGCAGTATTTT.

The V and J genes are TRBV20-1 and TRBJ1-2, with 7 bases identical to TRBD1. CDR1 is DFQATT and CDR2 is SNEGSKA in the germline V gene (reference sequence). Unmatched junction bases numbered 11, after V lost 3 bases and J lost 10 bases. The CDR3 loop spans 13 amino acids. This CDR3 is CSARTTFDRDYTF. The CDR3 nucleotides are TGCAGTGCTAGGACAACATTTGACAGGGACTACACCTTC.

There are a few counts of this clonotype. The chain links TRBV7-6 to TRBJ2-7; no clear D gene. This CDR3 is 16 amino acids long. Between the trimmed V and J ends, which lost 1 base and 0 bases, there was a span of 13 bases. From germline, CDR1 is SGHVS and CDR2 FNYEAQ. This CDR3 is CASSLDGQATSYEQYF. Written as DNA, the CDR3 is TGTGCCAGCAGCTTAGACGGGCAGGCGACCTCCTACGAGCAGTACTTC.